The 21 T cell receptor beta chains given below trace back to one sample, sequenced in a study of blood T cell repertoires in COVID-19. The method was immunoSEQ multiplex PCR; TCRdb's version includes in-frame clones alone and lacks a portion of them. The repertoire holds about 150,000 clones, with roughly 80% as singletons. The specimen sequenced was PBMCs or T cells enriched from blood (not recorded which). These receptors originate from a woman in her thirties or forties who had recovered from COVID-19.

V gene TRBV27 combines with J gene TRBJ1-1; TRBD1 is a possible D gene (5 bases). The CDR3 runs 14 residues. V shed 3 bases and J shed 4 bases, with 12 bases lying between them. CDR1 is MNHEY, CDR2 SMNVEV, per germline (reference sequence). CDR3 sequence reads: CASSLIGEGTEAFF. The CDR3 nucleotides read TGTGCCAGCAGTTTGATAGGGGAGGGCACTGAAGCTTTCTTT.

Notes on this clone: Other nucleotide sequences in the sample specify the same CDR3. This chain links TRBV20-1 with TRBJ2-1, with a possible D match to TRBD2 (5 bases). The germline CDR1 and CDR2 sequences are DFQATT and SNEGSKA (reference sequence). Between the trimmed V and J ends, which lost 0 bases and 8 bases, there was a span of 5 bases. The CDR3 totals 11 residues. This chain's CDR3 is CSARDGDEQFF. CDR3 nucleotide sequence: TGCAGTGCTAGAGACGGGGATGAGCAGTTCTTC.

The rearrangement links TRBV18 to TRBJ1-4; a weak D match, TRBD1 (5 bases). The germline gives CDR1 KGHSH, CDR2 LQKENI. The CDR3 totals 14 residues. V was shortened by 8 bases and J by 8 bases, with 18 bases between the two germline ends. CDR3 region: CASVRDPGEEKLFF. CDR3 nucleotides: TGTGCCAGCGTCAGGGACCCGGGGGAGGAAAAACTGTTTTTT.

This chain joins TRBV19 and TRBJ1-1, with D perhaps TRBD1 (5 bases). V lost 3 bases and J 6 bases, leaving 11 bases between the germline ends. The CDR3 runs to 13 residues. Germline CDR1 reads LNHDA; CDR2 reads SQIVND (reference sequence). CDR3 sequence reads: CASSISPTAEAFF. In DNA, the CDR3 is TGTGCCAGTAGTATTTCCCCGACAGCTGAAGCTTTCTTT.

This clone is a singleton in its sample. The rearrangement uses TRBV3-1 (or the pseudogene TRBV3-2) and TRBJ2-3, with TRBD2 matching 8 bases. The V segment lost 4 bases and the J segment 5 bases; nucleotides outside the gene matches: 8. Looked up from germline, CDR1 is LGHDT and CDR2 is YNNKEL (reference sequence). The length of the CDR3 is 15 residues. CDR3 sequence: CASSLGGGPGDTQYF. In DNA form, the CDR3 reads TGTGCCAGCAGCCTCGGGGGGGGACCGGGAGATACGCAGTATTTT.

The CDR3 spells CASIPAGASEQYF. CDR3 coding DNA: TGTGCCAGCATCCCGGCGGGAGCGTCAGAGCAGTACTTC. This chain links TRBV2 with TRBJ2-7; TRBD2 matches at 7 bases. Germline V gene lookup returns CDR1 SNHLY and CDR2 FYNNEI. The CDR3 runs to 13 residues. J gave up 7 bases and V 7 bases, and 10 bases lay outside the gene matches.

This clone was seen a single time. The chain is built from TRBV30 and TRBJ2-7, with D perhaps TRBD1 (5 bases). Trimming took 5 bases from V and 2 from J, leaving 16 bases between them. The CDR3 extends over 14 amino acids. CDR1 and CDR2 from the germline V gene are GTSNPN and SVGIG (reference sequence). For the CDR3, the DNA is TGTGCCTGGGCCGACAGAGGATGGGCCTACGAGCAGTACTTC. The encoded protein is CAWADRGWAYEQYF.

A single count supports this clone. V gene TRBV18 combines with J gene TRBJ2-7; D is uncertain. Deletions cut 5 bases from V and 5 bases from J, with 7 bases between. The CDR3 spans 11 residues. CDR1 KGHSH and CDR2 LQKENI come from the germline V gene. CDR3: CASSLGDEQYF. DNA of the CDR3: TGTGCCAGCTCATTGGGCGACGAGCAGTACTTC.

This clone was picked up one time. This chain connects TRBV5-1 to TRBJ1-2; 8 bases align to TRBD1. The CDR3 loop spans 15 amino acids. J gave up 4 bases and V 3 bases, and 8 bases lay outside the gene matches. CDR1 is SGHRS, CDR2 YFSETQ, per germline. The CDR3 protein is CASSSESDRAYGYTF. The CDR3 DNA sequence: TGCGCCAGCAGCTCAGAGTCGGACAGGGCCTATGGCTACACCTTC.

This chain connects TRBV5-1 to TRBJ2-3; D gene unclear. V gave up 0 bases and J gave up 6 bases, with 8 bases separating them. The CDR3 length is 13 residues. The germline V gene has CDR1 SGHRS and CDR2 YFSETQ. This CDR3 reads CASSLASRDTQYF. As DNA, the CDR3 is TGCGCCAGCAGCTTGGCTTCGAGGGATACGCAGTATTTT.

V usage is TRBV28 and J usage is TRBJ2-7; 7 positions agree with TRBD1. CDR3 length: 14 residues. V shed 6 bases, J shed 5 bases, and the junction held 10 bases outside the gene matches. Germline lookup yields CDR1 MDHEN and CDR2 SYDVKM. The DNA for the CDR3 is TGTGCCAGCAGCTCACAGGGGAGTATTGACGAGCAGTACTTC. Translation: CASSSQGSIDEQYF.

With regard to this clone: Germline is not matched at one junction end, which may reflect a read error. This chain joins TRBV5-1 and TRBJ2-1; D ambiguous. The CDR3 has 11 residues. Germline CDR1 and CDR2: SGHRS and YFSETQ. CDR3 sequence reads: CASSSYSEQFF. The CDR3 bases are TGCGCCAGCAGCTCTTACAGTGAGCAGTTCTTC.

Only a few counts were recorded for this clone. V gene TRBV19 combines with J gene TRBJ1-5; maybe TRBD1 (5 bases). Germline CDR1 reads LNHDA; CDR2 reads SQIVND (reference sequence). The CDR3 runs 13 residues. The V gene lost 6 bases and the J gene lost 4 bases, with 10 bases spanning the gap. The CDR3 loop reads CASSIQANQPQHF. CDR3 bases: TGTGCCAGTAGCATACAGGCTAATCAGCCCCAGCATTTT. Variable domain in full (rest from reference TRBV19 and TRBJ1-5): DGGITQSPKYLFRKEGQNVTLSCEQNLNHDAMYWYRQDPGQGLRLIYYSQIVNDFQKGDIAEGYSVSREKKESFPLTVTSAQKNPTAFYLCASSIQANQPQHFGDGTRLSIL.

This CDR3 reads CASSVRTGENEQFF. The CDR3 DNA reads TGCGCCAGCAGCGTTCGGACAGGCGAAAATGAGCAGTTCTTC. The rearrangement uses TRBV4-1 and TRBJ2-1, with 7 bases matching TRBD1. The CDR3 extends over 14 amino acids. Germline V gene data show CDR1 as MGHRA and CDR2 as YSYEKL. Unmatched junction bases numbered 8, after V lost 5 bases and J lost 7 bases.

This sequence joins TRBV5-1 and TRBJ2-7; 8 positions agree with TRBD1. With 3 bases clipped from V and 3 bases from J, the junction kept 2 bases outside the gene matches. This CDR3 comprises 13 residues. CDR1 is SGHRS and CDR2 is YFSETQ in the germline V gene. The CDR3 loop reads CASSWTGNYEQYF. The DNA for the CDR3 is TGCGCCAGCAGCTGGACAGGGAACTACGAGCAGTACTTC.

DNA of the CDR3: TGTGCCAGCAGCGTGGCAGGGGACTCACCCCTCCACTTT. It specifies CASSVAGDSPLHF. V usage is TRBV9 and J usage is TRBJ1-6; D is perhaps TRBD1 (6 bases). V lost 2 bases and J lost 10, with 10 bases in between. The CDR3 extends over 13 amino acids. CDR1 and CDR2 from the germline V gene are SGDLS and YYNGEE.

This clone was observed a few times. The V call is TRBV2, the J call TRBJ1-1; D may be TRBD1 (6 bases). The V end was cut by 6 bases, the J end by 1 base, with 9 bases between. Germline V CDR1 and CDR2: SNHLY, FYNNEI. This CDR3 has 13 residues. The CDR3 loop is CASRQGWNTEAFF. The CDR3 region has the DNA TGTGCCAGCAGGCAGGGGTGGAACACTGAAGCTTTCTTT.

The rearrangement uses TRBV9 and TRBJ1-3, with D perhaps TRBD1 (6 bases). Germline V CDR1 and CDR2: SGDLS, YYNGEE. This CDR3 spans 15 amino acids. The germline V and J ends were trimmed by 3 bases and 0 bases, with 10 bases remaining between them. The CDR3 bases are TGTGCCAGCAGCGGGACAGTCGACTCTGGAAACACCATATATTTT. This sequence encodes CASSGTVDSGNTIYF.

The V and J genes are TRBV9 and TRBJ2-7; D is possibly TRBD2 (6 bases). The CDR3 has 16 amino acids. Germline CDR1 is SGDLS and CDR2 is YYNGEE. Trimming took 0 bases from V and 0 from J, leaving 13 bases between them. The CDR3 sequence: CASSVEGGMSSYEQYF. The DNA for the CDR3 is TGTGCCAGCAGCGTAGAAGGCGGGATGAGCTCCTACGAGCAGTACTTC.

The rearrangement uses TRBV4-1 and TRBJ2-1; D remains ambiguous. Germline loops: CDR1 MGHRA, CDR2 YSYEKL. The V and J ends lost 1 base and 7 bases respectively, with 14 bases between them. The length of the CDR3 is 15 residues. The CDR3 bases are TGCGCCAGCAGCCAAGGGCACTCCGCTAGGAATGAGCAGTTCTTC. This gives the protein CASSQGHSARNEQFF.

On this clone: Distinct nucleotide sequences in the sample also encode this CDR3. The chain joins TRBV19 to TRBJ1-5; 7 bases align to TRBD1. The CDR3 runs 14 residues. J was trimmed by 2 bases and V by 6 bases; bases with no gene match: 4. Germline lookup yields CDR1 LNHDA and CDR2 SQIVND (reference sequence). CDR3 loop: CASSPQGGNQPQHF. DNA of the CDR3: TGTGCCAGTAGCCCTCAGGGGGGCAATCAGCCCCAGCATTTT.